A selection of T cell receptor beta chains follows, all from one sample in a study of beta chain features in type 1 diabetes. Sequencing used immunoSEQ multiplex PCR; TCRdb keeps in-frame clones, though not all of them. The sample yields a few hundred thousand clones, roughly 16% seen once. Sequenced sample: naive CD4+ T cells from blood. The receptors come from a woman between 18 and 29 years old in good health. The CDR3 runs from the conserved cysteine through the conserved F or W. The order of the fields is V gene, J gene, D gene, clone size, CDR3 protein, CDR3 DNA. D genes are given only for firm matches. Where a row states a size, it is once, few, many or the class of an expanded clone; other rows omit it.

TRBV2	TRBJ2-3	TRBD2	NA	CASAGDTDTQYF	TGTGCCAGCGCGGGGGACACAGATACGCAGTATTTT
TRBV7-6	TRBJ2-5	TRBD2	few	CASSPTSGIQETQYF	TGTGCCAGCAGCCCGACTAGCGGGATTCAAGAGACCCAGTACTTC
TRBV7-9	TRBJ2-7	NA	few	CASSLGDTGNEQYF	TGTGCCAGCAGCTTAGGGGACACAGGGAACGAGCAGTACTTC
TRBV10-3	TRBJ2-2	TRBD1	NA	CAIRGTANTGELFF	TGTGCCATCAGAGGGACAGCGAACACCGGGGAGCTGTTTTTT
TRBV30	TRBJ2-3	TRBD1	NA	CAWSKGQGGDTQYF	TGTGCCTGGAGCAAAGGACAGGGGGGTGATACGCAGTATTTT
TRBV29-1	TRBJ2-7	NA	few	CSVGGSGSYEQYF	TGCAGCGTTGGAGGCAGCGGATCCTACGAGCAGTACTTC
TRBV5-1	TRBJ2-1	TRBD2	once	CASSWASGRAYNEQFF	TGCGCCAGCAGCTGGGCGAGCGGGAGGGCCTACAATGAGCAGTTCTTC
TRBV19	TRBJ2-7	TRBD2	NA	CASSPMGRGAYEQYF	TGTGCCAGTAGCCCAATGGGGCGGGGGGCCTACGAGCAGTACTTC
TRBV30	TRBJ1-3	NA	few	CAWSVLMGVGNTIYF	TGTGCCTGGAGTGTACTTATGGGCGTCGGAAACACCATATATTTT
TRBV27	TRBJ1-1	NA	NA	CASSLGHNTEAFF	TGTGCCAGCAGTCTAGGACACAACACTGAAGCTTTCTTT
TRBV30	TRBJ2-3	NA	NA	CAWSVQGDTQYF	TGTGCCTGGAGTGTACAGGGAGATACGCAGTATTTT
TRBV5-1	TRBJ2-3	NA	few	CASSAGSSTDTQYF	TGCGCCAGCAGCGCGGGATCGAGCACAGATACGCAGTATTTT
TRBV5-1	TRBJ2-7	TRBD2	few	CASSPSFSGRSGTYEQYF	TGCGCCAGCAGCCCATCATTTAGCGGGAGGAGTGGTACCTACGAGCAGTACTTC
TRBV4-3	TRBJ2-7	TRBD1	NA	CASSRDGTGLYEQYF	TGCGCCAGCAGCCGCGACGGGACAGGGCTCTACGAGCAGTACTTC
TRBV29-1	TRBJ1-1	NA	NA	CSVGPLLDTEAFF	TGCAGCGTGGGGCCTCTTTTGGACACTGAAGCTTTCTTT
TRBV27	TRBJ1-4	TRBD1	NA	CASSSDRGNEKLFF	TGTGCCAGCAGTTCAGACAGGGGTAATGAAAAACTGTTTTTT
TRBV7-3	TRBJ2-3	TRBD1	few	CASSDRTGKIDTQYF	TGTGCCAGCAGCGATCGGACAGGGAAGATAGATACGCAGTATTTT
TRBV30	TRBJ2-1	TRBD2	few	CVTAGGPGNEQFF	TGTGTCACCGCGGGAGGGCCGGGGAATGAGCAGTTCTTC
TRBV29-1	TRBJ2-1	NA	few	CSVVRLEYYNEQFF	TGCAGCGTTGTTCGACTAGAGTACTACAATGAGCAGTTCTTC
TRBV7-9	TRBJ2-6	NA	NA	CASSRDSHSGANVLTF	TGTGCCAGCAGCCGCGACAGCCACTCTGGGGCCAACGTCCTGACTTTC
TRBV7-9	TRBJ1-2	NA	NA	CASRPPGLNYGYTF	TGTGCCAGCAGACCTCCGGGTCTCAACTATGGCTACACCTTC
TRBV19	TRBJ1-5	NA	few	CASSISDRRVQPQHF	TGTGCCAGTAGTATTTCGGACAGAAGGGTTCAGCCCCAGCATTTT
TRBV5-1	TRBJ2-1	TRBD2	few	CASSLQASGSSYNEQFF	TGCGCCAGCAGCTTGCAAGCTAGCGGGAGCTCCTACAATGAGCAGTTCTTC
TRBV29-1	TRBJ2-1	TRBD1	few	CSVEGTGGYNEQFF	TGCAGCGTTGAAGGGACAGGGGGATACAATGAGCAGTTCTTC
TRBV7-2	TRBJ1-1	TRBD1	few	CASSAQGAPTEAFF	TGTGCCAGCAGCGCACAGGGGGCTCCCACTGAAGCTTTCTTT
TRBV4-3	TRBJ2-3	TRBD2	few	CASSQGSSGRTDTQYF	TGCGCCAGCAGCCAAGGGAGTAGCGGGAGAACAGATACGCAGTATTTT
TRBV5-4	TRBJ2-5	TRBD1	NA	CASSLDRTGAETQYF	TGTGCCAGCAGCCTCGACCGTACAGGGGCAGAGACCCAGTACTTC
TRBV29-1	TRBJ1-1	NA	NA	CSVGQQEAFF	TGCAGCGTTGGACAGCAAGAAGCTTTCTTT
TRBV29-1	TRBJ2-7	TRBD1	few	CSVEGTGATYYEQYF	TGCAGCGTTGAAGGGACAGGGGCGACATACTACGAGCAGTACTTC
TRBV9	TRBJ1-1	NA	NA	CASSQTVNTEAFF	TGTGCCAGCAGCCAAACAGTGAACACTGAAGCTTTCTTT
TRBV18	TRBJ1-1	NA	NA	CASSPPGQTGTEAFF	TGTGCCAGCTCACCACCCGGACAGACGGGCACTGAAGCTTTCTTT
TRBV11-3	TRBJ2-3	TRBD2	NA	CASSPSGDTQYF	TGTGCCAGCAGCCCTAGCGGAGATACGCAGTATTTT
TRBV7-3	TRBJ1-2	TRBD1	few	CASSRDRGYGYTF	TGTGCCAGCAGCCGGGACAGGGGTTACGGCTACACCTTC